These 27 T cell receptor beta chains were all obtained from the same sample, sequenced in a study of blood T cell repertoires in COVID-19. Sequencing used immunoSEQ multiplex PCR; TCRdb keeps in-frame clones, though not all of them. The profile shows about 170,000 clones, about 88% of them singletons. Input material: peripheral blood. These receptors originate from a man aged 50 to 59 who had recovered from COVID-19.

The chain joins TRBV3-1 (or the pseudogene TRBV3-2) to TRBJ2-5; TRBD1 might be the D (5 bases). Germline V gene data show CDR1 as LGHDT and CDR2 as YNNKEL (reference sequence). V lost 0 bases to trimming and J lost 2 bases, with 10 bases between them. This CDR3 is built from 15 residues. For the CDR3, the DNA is TGTGCCAGCAGCCAAGAAGGGGTTTGGCAAGAGACCCAGTACTTC. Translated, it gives CASSQEGVWQETQYF.

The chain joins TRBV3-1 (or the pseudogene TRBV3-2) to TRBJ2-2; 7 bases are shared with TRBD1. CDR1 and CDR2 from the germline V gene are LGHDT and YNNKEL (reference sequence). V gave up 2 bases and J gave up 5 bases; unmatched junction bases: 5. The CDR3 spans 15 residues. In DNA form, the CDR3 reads TGTGCCAGCAGCCAACGACAGGGTCCAACCGGGGAGCTGTTTTTT. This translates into CASSQRQGPTGELFF.

The CDR3 sequence: CASQDFGGVRETQYF. The CDR3 DNA follows: TGTGCCAGCCAAGACTTTGGGGGCGTCCGGGAGACCCAGTACTTC. This chain connects TRBV27 to TRBJ2-5; TRBD1 might be the D (6 bases). The ends were cut back, 8 bases at V and 5 bases at J, with 21 bases in the middle. Germline loops: CDR1 MNHEY, CDR2 SMNVEV (reference sequence). This CDR3 has 15 residues.

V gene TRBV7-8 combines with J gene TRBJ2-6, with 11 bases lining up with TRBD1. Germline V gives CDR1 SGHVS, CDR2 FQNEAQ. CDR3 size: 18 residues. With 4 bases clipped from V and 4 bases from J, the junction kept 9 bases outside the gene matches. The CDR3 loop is CASSSWTGGGFGANVLTF. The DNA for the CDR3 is TGTGCCAGCAGCTCCTGGACAGGGGGCGGATTCGGGGCCAACGTCCTGACTTTC.

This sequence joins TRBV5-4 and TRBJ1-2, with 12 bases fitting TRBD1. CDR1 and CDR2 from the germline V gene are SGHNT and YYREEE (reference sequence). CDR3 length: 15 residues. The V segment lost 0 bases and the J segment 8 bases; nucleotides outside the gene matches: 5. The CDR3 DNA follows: TGTGCCAGCAGCTTGGGGGGACAGGGGGCTGGAGGCTACACCTTC. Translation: CASSLGGQGAGGYTF.

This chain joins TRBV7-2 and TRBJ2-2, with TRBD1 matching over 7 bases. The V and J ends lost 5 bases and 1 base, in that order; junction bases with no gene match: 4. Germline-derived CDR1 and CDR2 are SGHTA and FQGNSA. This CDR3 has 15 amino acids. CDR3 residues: CASSPGQLNTGELFF. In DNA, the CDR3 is TGTGCCAGCAGCCCGGGACAGCTGAACACCGGGGAGCTGTTTTTT.

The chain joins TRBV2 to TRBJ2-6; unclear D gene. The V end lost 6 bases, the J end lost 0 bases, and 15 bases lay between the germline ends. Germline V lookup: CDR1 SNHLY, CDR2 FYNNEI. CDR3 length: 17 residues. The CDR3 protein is CASRAEMFSSGANVLTF. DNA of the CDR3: TGTGCCAGCAGGGCGGAGATGTTCTCCTCTGGGGCCAACGTCCTGACTTTC.

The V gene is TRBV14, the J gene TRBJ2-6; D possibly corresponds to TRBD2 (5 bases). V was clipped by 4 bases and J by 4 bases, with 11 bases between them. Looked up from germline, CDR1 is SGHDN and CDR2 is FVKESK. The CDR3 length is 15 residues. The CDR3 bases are TGTGCCAGCAGCCGGGCGGGTGCCGGGGCCAACGTCCTGACTTTC. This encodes CASSRAGAGANVLTF.

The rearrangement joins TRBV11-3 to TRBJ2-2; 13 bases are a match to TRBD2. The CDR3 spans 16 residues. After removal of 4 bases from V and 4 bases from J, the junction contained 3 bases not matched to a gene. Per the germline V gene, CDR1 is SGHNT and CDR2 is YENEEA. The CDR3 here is CASSSRTSGGTGELFF. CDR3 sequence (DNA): TGTGCCAGCAGCTCCCGGACTAGCGGGGGCACCGGGGAGCTGTTTTTT.

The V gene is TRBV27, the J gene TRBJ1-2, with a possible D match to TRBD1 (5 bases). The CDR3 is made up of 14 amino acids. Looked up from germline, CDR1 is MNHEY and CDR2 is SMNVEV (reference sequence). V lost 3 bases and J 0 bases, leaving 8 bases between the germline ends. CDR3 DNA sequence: TGTGCCAGCAGTTTCAGGGCAACTAACTATGGCTACACCTTC. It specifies CASSFRATNYGYTF.

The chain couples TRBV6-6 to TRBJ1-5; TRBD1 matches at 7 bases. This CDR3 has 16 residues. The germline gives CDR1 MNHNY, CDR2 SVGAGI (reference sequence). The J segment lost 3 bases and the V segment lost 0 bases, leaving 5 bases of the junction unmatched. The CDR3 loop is CASSYSRGLFNQPQHF. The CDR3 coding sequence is TGTGCCAGCAGTTACTCGAGGGGGCTTTTCAATCAGCCCCAGCATTTT.

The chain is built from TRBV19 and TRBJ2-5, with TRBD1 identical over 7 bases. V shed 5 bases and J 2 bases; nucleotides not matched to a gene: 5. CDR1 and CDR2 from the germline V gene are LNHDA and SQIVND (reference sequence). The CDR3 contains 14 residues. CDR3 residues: CASSVRGPQETQYF. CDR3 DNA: TGTGCCAGTAGTGTTAGGGGGCCACAAGAGACCCAGTACTTC. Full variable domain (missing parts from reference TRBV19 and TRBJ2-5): DGGITQSPKYLFRKEGQNVTLSCEQNLNHDAMYWYRQDPGQGLRLIYYSQIVNDFQKGDIAEGYSVSREKKESFPLTVTSAQKNPTAFYLCASSVRGPQETQYFGPGTRLLVL.

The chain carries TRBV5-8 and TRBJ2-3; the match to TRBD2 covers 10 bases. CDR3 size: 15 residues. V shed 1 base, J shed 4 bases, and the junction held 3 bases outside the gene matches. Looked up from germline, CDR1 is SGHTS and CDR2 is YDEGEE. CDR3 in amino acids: CASSLLAGGADTQYF. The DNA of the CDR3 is TGTGCCAGCAGCTTGTTAGCGGGAGGCGCAGATACGCAGTATTTT.

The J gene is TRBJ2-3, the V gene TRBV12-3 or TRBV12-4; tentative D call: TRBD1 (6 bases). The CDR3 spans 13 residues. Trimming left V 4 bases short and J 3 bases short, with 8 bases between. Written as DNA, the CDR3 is TGTGCCAGCAGTTCAGGGGTAACAGATACGCAGTATTTT. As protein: CASSSGVTDTQYF.

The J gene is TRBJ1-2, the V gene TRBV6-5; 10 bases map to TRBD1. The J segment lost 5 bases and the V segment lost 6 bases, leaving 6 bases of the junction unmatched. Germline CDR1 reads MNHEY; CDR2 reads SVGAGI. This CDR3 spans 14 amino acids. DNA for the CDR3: TGTGCCAGCAGGCGACAGGGGGCGCGGTATGGCTACACCTTC. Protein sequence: CASRRQGARYGYTF.

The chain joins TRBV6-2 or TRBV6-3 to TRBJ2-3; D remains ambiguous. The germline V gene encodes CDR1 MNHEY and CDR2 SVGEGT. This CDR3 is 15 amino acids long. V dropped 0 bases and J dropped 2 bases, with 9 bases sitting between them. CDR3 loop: CASSYSARNTDTQYF. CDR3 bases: TGTGCCAGCAGTTACTCCGCGCGCAACACAGATACGCAGTATTTT.

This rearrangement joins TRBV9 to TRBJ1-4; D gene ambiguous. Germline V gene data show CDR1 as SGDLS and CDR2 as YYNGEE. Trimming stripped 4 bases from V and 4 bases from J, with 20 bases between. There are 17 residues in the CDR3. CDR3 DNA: TGTGCCAGCAGCCCGCGAGGAGGCCTGTTCATTAATGAAAAACTGTTTTTT. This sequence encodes CASSPRGGLFINEKLFF.

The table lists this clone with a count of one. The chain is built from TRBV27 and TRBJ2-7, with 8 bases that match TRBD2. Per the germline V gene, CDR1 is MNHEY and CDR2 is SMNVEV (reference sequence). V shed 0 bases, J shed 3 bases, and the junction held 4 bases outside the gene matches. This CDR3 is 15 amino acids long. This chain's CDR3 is CASSLSAGGHYEQYF. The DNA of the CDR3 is TGTGCCAGCAGTTTATCGGCGGGGGGACACTACGAGCAGTACTTC.

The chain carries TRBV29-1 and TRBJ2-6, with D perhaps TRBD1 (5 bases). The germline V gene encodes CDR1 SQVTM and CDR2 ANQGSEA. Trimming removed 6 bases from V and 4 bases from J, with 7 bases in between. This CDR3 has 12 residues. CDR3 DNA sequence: TGCAGCGTGGGGCAAGGGGCCAACGTCCTGACTTTC. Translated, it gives CSVGQGANVLTF.

The CDR3 nucleotides are TGTGCCAGCAGCCCGGGACAGGGGGCCTACGAGCAGTACTTC. This translates into CASSPGQGAYEQYF. V and J are TRBV7-3 and TRBJ2-7; 11 nucleotides align to TRBD1. The CDR3 has 14 residues. V lost 5 bases to trimming and J lost 2 bases; unmatched junction nucleotides: 2. The V gene's germline CDR1 is SGHTA and CDR2 FQGTGA.

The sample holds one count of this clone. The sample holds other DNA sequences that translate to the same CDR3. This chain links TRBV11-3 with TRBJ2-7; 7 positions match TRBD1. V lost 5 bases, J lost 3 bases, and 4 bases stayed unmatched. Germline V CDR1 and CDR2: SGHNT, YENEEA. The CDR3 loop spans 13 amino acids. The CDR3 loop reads CASSRGQNYEQYF. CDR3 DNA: TGTGCCAGCAGCCGGGGACAGAACTACGAGCAGTACTTC. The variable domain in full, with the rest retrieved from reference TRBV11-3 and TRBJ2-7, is EAGVVQSPRYKIIEKKQPVAFWCNPISGHNTLYWYLQNLGQGPELLIRYENEEAVDDSQLPKDRFSAERLKGVDSTLKIQPAELGDSAVYLCASSRGQNYEQYFGPGTRLTVT.

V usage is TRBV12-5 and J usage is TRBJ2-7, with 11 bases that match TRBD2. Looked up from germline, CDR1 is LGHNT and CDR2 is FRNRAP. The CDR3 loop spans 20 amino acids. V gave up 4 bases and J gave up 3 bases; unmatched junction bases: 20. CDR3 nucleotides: TGTGCTAGTGGTTCGACAATCTTGGGCCCCGGGACTAGCGGACTCTACGAGCAGTACTTC. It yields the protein CASGSTILGPGTSGLYEQYF.

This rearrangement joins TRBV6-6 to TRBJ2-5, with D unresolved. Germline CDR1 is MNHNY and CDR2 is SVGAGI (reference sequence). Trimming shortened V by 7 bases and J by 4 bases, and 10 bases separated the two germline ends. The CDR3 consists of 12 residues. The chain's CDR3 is CASNGGGETQYF. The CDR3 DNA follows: TGTGCCAGCAATGGCGGTGGAGAGACCCAGTACTTC.

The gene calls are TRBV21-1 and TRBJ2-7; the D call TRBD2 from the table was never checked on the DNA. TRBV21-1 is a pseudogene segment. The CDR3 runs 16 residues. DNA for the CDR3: TGTGCCAGCAAAACCCTGACTAGCGGGGCCAGCTACGAGCAGTACTTC. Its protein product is CASKTLTSGASYEQYF.

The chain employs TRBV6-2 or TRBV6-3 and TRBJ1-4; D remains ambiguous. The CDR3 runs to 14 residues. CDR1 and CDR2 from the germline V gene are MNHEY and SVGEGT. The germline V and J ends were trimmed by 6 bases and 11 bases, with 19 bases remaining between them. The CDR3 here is CASSDPGSSGKLFF. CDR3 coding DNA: TGTGCCAGCAGCGATCCTGGGTCCAGCGGGAAACTGTTTTTT.

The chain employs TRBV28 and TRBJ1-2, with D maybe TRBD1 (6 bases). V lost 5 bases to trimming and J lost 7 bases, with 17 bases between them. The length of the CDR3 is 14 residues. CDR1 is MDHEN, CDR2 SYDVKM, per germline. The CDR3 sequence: CASSRTQGTVGYTF. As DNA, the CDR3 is TGTGCCAGCAGTCGAACCCAGGGGACGGTTGGCTACACCTTC.

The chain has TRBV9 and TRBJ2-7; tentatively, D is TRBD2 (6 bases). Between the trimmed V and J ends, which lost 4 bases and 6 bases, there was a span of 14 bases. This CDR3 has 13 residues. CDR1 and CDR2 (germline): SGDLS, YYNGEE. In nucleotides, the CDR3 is TGTGCCAGCAGCCTTGGGGGGAGCGGCGAGCAGTACTTC. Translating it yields CASSLGGSGEQYF.